This TCR beta chain came from a study of shared clonotypes between healthy human individuals. This CDR3 comprises 16 residues. V lost 4 bases to trimming and J lost 0 bases, with 12 bases between them. Germline V CDR1 and CDR2: MNHNS, SASEGT. Clones were sequenced by immunoSEQ multiplex PCR, and TCRdb holds only the in-frame ones, with some missing. The data hold approximately 2.4 million clones, with approximately 96% observed a single time. This clonotype was sampled from a man younger than 35 in good health. The source material was naive CD4+ T cells sorted from blood. Subset defined: CD45RA+ positively selected. V and J are TRBV6-1 and TRBJ2-2; D might be TRBD2 (5 bases). The CDR3 sequence: CASSAHPGANTGELFF. The CDR3 DNA reads as TGTGCCAGCAGTGCCCACCCCGGGGCGAACACCGGGGAGCTGTTTTTT.